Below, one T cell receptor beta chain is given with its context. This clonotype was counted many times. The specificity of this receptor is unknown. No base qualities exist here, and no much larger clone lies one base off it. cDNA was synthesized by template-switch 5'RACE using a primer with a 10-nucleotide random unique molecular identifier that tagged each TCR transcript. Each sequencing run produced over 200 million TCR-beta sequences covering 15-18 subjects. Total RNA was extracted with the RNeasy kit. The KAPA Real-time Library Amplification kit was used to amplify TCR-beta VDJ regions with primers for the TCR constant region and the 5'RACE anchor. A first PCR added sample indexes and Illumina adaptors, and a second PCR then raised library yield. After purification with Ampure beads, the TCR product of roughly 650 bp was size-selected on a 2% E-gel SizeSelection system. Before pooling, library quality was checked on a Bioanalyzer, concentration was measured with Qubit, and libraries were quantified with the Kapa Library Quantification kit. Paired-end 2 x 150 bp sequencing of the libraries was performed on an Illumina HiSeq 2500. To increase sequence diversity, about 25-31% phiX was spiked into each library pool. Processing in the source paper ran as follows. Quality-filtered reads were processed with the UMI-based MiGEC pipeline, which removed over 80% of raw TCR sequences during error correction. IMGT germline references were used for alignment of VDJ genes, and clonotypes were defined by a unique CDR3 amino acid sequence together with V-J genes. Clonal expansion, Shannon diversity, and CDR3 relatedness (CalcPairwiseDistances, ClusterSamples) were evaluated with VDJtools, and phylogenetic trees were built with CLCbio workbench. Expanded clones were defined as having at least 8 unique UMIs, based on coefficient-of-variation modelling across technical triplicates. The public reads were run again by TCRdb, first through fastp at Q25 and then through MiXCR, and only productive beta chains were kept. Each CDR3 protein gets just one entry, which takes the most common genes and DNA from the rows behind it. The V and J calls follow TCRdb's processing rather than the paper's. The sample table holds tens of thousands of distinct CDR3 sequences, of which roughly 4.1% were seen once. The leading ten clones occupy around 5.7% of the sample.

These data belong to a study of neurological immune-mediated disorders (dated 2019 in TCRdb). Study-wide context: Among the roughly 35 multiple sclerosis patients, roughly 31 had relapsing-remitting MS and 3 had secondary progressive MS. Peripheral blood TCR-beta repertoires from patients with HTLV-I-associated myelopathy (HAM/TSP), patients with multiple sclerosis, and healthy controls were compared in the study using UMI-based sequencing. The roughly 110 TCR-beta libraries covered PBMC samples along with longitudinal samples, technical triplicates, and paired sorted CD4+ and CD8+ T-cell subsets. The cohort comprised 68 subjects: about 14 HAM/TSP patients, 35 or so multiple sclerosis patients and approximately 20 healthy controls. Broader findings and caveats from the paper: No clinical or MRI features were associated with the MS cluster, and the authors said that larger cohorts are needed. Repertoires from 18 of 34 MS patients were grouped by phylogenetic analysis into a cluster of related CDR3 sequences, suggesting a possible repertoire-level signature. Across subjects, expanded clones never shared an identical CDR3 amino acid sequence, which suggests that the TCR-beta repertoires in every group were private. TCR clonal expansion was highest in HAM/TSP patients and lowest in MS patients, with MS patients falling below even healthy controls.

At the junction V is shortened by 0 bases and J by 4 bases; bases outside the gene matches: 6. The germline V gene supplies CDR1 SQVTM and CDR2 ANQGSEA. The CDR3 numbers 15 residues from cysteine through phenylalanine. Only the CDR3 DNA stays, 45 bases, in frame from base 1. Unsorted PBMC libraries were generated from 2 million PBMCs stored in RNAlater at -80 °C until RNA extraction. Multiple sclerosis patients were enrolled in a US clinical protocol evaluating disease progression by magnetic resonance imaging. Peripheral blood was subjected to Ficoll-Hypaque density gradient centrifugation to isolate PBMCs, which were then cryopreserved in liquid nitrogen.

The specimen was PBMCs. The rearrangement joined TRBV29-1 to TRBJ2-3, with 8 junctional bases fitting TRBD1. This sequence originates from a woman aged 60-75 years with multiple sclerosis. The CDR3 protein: CSVEEGQGIADTQYF. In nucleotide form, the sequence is TGCAGCGTTGAAGAAGGACAGGGTATCGCAGATACGCAGTATTTT.